These 30 T cell receptor beta chains came from one sample sequenced in a study of T cells in Graves' hyperthyroidism and ophthalmopathy. There were TCR beta CDR3 regions amplified from RNA transcripts. Primed by the HTBI set, a first-round RT-PCR was run on the TCR CDR3. Each CDR3 protein gets one entry after TCRdb re-called the multiplex PCR reads with MiXCR. The sample lists 300,000 or so distinct CDR3 sequences; roughly a fifth were seen once. Source material: blood. These receptors all come from a woman between 45 and 65 years old with Graves' hyperthyroidism.

This clonotype showed up many times. This rearrangement joins TRBV5-5 to TRBJ2-4, with 7 bases lining up with TRBD2. V shed 1 base, J shed 7 bases, and the junction held 8 bases outside the gene matches. CDR1 is SGHKS and CDR2 is YYEKEE in the germline V gene (reference sequence). The CDR3 consists of 15 residues. The CDR3 spells CASSLSGGESNIQYF. DNA of the CDR3: TGTGCCAGCAGCTTGTCGGGGGGAGAATCGAACATTCAGTACTTC.

This clonotype was detected many times. CDR3 sequence: CAISDPRLAGAGEAKNIQYF. Here the CDR3 DNA reads TGTGCCATCAGTGATCCCAGACTAGCGGGAGCGGGAGAAGCCAAAAACATTCAGTACTTC. This sequence joins TRBV10-3 and TRBJ2-4, with 12 bases aligning to TRBD2. Germline loops: CDR1 ENHRY, CDR2 SYGVKD. V was clipped by 3 bases and J by 0 bases; unmatched bases: 12. There are 20 residues in the CDR3.

This clonotype appeared many times. The gene calls are TRBV6-1 and TRBJ2-6; 9 nucleotides line up with TRBD1. V gave up 6 bases and J gave up 4 bases; unmatched junction bases: 7. The CDR3 is 16 amino acids. CDR1 is MNHNS, CDR2 SASEGT, per germline. The CDR3: CASRQGAIIGANVLTF. CDR3 coding DNA: TGTGCCAGCAGACAGGGGGCAATTATAGGGGCCAACGTCCTGACTTTC.

The V and J genes are TRBV7-3 and TRBJ2-1; D is unclear. This CDR3 contains 13 residues. Germline CDR1 and CDR2: SGHTA and FQGTGA. Trimming took 1 base from V and 8 from J, leaving 9 bases between them. CDR3 coding DNA: TGTGCCAGCAGCTTAAGCAGTTTCGATGAGCAGTTCTTC. Translated, it gives CASSLSSFDEQFF.

This clonotype was detected ten times or more. This chain joins TRBV29-1 and TRBJ2-1, with 10 bases identical to TRBD2. This CDR3 contains 23 residues. CDR1 and CDR2 from the germline V gene are SQVTM and ANQGSEA. V lost 4 bases and J lost 1; bases outside the gene matches: 28. The CDR3 nucleotides read TGCAGCGTTGTTTTTGGAGTCAATTGGCCCCTTAGCGGGAGGTACGAATCCTACAATGAGCAGTTCTTC. Protein product: CSVVFGVNWPLSGRYESYNEQFF.

The chain employs TRBV13 and TRBJ2-1, with D tentatively TRBD2 (7 bases). Germline V CDR1 and CDR2: PRHDT, FYEKMQ (reference sequence). CDR3 length: 14 amino acids. V lost 10 bases, J lost 9 bases, and 22 bases lay in between. CDR3 DNA sequence: TGTGCCACCCGACGGGGGGCTCCTACCGGTGAGCAGTTCTTC. Translated, it gives CATRRGAPTGEQFF.

The chain carries TRBV7-9 and TRBJ2-1, with 14 bases identical to TRBD2. This CDR3 contains 19 residues. Germline CDR1 is SEHNR and CDR2 is FQNEAQ (reference sequence). V was pared by 5 bases and J by 8 bases, with 17 bases of the junction left unmatched. CDR3: CASSGRTGTSGSKVDEQFF. The CDR3 nucleotides are TGTGCCAGCAGCGGAAGGACCGGGACTAGCGGGAGTAAGGTGGATGAGCAGTTCTTC.

The chain joins TRBV27 to TRBJ2-2; D uncertain. This CDR3 comprises 20 residues. The germline V gene has CDR1 MNHEY and CDR2 SMNVEV (reference sequence). Between the trimmed V and J ends, which lost 8 bases and 0 bases, there was a span of 28 bases. CDR3 sequence (DNA): TGTGCCAGCCCCTTTATCGGGTCCATTTGGCCCCGCCCGAACACCGGGGAGCTGTTTTTT. Translated: CASPFIGSIWPRPNTGELFF.

With respect to this clonotype: A much bigger clone sits one base away, suggesting this may be a read error. The V and J genes are TRBV3-1 and TRBJ2-3; 15 nucleotides match TRBD2. Germline CDR1 and CDR2: LGHDT and YNNKEL (reference sequence). The CDR3 is 18 amino acids. The CDR3: CASRQGTSGGRRSDTQYF. The CDR3 region has the DNA TGTGCCAGCAGGCAAGGGACTAGCGGGGGGCGACGATCAGATACGCAGTATTTT.

The rearrangement links TRBV27 to TRBJ2-2; no firm D call. V was cut by 6 bases and J by 5 bases, with 13 bases left in between. The CDR3 is 14 residues long. CDR1 is MNHEY, CDR2 SMNVEV, per germline (reference sequence). The CDR3 loop is CASRGNSLTGELFF. The CDR3 coding sequence is TGTGCCAGCAGAGGTAACTCACTTACCGGGGAGCTGTTTTTT.

This clonotype showed up many times. The chain couples TRBV7-3 to TRBJ2-1; 8 bases are a match to TRBD2. The germline CDR1 and CDR2 sequences are SGHTA and FQGTGA. CDR3 size: 14 residues. V was pared by 5 bases and J by 5 bases, with 5 bases of the junction left unmatched. For the CDR3, the DNA is TGTGCCAGCAGCAATTCCGGGGGGGACAATGAGCAGTTCTTC. As protein: CASSNSGGDNEQFF.

V is TRBV24-1 and J is TRBJ2-7; D uncertain. The CDR3 extends over 14 amino acids. Germline V gene data show CDR1 as KGHDR and CDR2 as SFDVKD. V was shortened by 3 bases and J by 1 base, with 9 bases between the two germline ends. CDR3 in amino acids: CATSDPTISYEQYF. CDR3 nucleotides: TGTGCCACCAGTGATCCGACAATTTCCTACGAGCAGTACTTC.

Regarding this clonotype: At one boundary the junction diverges from the germline segment, which might be a read error. V and J are TRBV20-1 and TRBJ2-5, with 7 bases that match TRBD2. CDR1 is DFQATT, CDR2 SNEGSKA, per germline (reference sequence). CDR3 length: 14 amino acids. The DNA for the CDR3 is TGCAGTGCTAGGGCTAGCGGAAATCAAGAGACCCGGTACTTC. This sequence encodes CSARASGNQETRYF.

Only a few counts were recorded for this clonotype. V is TRBV29-1 and J is TRBJ2-3, with TRBD2 matching over 11 bases. The germline V gene has CDR1 SQVTM and CDR2 ANQGSEA. The CDR3 has 15 residues. J was trimmed by 4 bases and V by 0 bases; bases with no gene match: 3. As DNA, the CDR3 is TGCAGCGTTGAAGATCTAGCGGGGGGCTCAGATACGCAGTATTTT. Amino acids: CSVEDLAGGSDTQYF.

This clonotype was counted at least ten times. V usage is TRBV7-9 and J usage is TRBJ2-2, with D perhaps assigned TRBD1 or TRBD2 (6 bases each). The CDR3 is made up of 16 amino acids. CDR1 and CDR2 (germline): SEHNR, FQNEAQ (reference sequence). V was clipped by 4 bases and J by 0 bases, with 12 bases between them. The DNA for the CDR3 is TGTGCCAGCAGCTCAAGTCGGGGGCCGAACACCGGGGAGCTGTTTTTT. Translated: CASSSSRGPNTGELFF. Together with reference TRBV7-9 and TRBJ2-2, the CDR3 gives the full variable domain: DTGVSQNPRHKITKRGQNVTFRCDPISEHNRLYWYRQTLGQGPEFLTYFQNEAQLEKSRLLSDRFSAERPKGSFSTLEIQRTEQGDSAMYLCASSSSRGPNTGELFFGEGSRLTVL.

The rearrangement links TRBV7-8 to TRBJ1-1, with D perhaps matching TRBD1 (5 bases). The V and J ends lost 1 base and 6 bases respectively, with 9 bases between them. The CDR3 has 13 residues. Germline V lookup: CDR1 SGHVS, CDR2 FQNEAQ. DNA for the CDR3: TGTGCCAGCAGCTTAGGAGGGACCTCTGAAGCTTTCTTT. Translated, it gives CASSLGGTSEAFF.

This clonotype was observed at least ten times. The chain couples TRBV7-2 to TRBJ2-1; D call uncertain. V lost 5 bases and J lost 5, with 7 bases in between. There are 12 residues in the CDR3. Germline V lookup: CDR1 SGHTA, CDR2 FQGNSA. Here the CDR3 DNA reads TGTGCCAGCAGCATATCACACAATGAGCAGTTCTTC. Translating gives CASSISHNEQFF. The variable domain in full, completed from reference TRBV7-2 and TRBJ2-1, reads GAGVSQSPSNKVTEKGKDVELRCDPISGHTALYWYRQSLGQGLEFLIYFQGNSAPDKSGLPSDRFSAERTGGSVSTLTIQRTQQEDSAVYLCASSISHNEQFFGPGTRLTVL.

The table lists this clonotype with many counts. V gene TRBV2 combines with J gene TRBJ2-1; tentatively, D is TRBD2 (7 bases). The ends were cut back, 7 bases at V and 7 bases at J, with 11 bases in the middle. Looked up from germline, CDR1 is SNHLY and CDR2 is FYNNEI. The CDR3 length is 12 residues. The DNA for the CDR3 is TGTGCCAGCAAGGGGGGGCAAAATGAGCAGTTCTTC. As protein: CASKGGQNEQFF.

This clonotype occurred many times. The chain couples TRBV3-1 to TRBJ2-1, with D unclear. The CDR3 is 14 residues long. V was shortened by 4 bases and J by 4 bases, with 11 bases between the two germline ends. In germline, CDR1 is LGHDT, CDR2 YNNKEL (reference sequence). The CDR3 is CASSPGMGYNEQFF. Here the CDR3 DNA reads TGTGCCAGCAGCCCCGGAATGGGGTACAATGAGCAGTTCTTC.

At least ten counts were recorded for this clonotype. The genes are TRBV6-5 and TRBJ1-6; D not resolved. CDR1 and CDR2 (germline): MNHEY, SVGAGI. V lost 5 bases and J 0 bases, leaving 8 bases between the germline ends. The CDR3 covers 15 residues. The CDR3 reads CASSTQSSYNSPLHF. In nucleotides, the CDR3 is TGTGCCAGCAGTACTCAGAGCTCCTATAATTCACCCCTCCACTTT.

This clonotype was seen repeatedly, ten times or more. The J gene is TRBJ2-1, the V gene TRBV28, with 8 positions matching TRBD2. The CDR3 spans 17 residues. Germline values: CDR1 MDHEN, CDR2 SYDVKM. The V segment lost 5 bases and the J segment 0 bases; nucleotides outside the gene matches: 9. CDR3: CASSASRSGGSYNEQFF. In DNA form, the CDR3 reads TGTGCCAGCAGTGCGAGCAGAAGCGGGGGCTCCTACAATGAGCAGTTCTTC. The full variable domain, with the rest looked up from reference TRBV28 and TRBJ2-1, is DVKVTQSSRYLVKRTGEKVFLECVQDMDHENMFWYRQDPGLGLRLIYFSYDVKMKEKGDIPEGYSVSREKKERFSLILESASTNQTSMYLCASSASRSGGSYNEQFFGPGTRLTVL.

This clonotype showed up many times. This sequence joins TRBV28 and TRBJ1-5; D is unclear. There are 14 residues in the CDR3. Germline assignment: CDR1 MDHEN and CDR2 SYDVKM. Trimming removed 4 bases from V and 0 bases from J, with 7 bases in between. CDR3 residues: CASSSTLSNQPQHF. CDR3 nucleotides: TGTGCCAGCAGTTCGACACTTAGCAATCAGCCCCAGCATTTT.

The J gene is TRBJ1-1, the V gene TRBV20-1; D unclear. Germline CDR1 DFQATT, CDR2 SNEGSKA (reference sequence). This CDR3 region has 13 residues. Trimming left V 0 bases short and J 5 bases short, with 10 bases between. The CDR3 bases are TGCAGTGCTAGAGATCAGGTGGGGACTGAAGCTTTCTTT. It translates to CSARDQVGTEAFF.

This clonotype was observed a handful of times. A junction end diverges from the germline sequence, so it may reflect a read error. V gene TRBV7-9 combines with J gene TRBJ1-1; tentatively, D is TRBD1 (6 bases). Germline V gives CDR1 SEHNR, CDR2 FQNEAQ (reference sequence). This CDR3 has 13 amino acids. This CDR3 reads CASTLQGNTEAFF. DNA of the CDR3: TGTGCCAGCACCTTACAGGGGAACACTGAAGCTTTCTTT.

This clonotype was seen only a few times. The chain combines TRBV7-9 with TRBJ1-2; a weak D match, TRBD1 (5 bases). The V end lost 3 bases, the J end lost 4 bases, and 12 bases lay between the germline ends. Germline-derived CDR1 and CDR2 are SEHNR and FQNEAQ (reference sequence). CDR3 size: 14 residues. The CDR3 coding sequence is TGTGCCAGCAGCTTCAGAGGGGCCCTCTATGGCTACACCTTC. It encodes CASSFRGALYGYTF.

The chain has TRBV6-2 or TRBV6-3 and TRBJ1-1; no definite D call. CDR1 MNHEY and CDR2 SVGEGT come from the germline V gene. The V end lost 7 bases, the J end lost 0 bases, and 15 bases lay between the germline ends. The CDR3 covers 15 residues. For the CDR3, the DNA is TGTGCCAGCACTGGGAGCGGACTGATGAACACTGAAGCTTTCTTT. Encoded protein: CASTGSGLMNTEAFF.

This clonotype was seen more than once but under ten times. The chain couples TRBV28 to TRBJ1-5; D may be TRBD1 (5 bases). V was cut by 5 bases and J by 0 bases, with 17 bases left in between. This CDR3 contains 17 residues. The germline V gene has CDR1 MDHEN and CDR2 SYDVKM. CDR3 sequence reads: CASSVGAWENSNQPQHF. CDR3 nucleotide sequence: TGTGCCAGCAGTGTAGGGGCTTGGGAAAATAGCAATCAGCCCCAGCATTTT.

The J gene is TRBJ1-5, the V gene TRBV2; D is unresolved. Germline V gene sequence: CDR1 SNHLY, CDR2 FYNNEI. The CDR3 runs to 12 residues. V gave up 6 bases and J gave up 6 bases, with 9 bases separating them. CDR3 in DNA: TGTGCCAGCAGAGAAACGGGTCAGCCCCAGCATTTT. The encoded protein is CASRETGQPQHF.

This clonotype was seen many times. The rearrangement joins TRBV20-1 to TRBJ1-1, with 9 bases that match TRBD1. Germline V gives CDR1 DFQATT, CDR2 SNEGSKA (reference sequence). The ends lost 5 bases at V and 3 bases at J; junction bases unmatched: 13. This CDR3 region has 16 residues. The CDR3: CSADGGTGKFYTEAFF. The CDR3 coding sequence is TGCAGTGCTGATGGGGGGACAGGGAAATTTTACACTGAAGCTTTCTTT.

This clonotype has only a few counts. The chain recombines TRBV12-3 or TRBV12-4 with TRBJ2-4; 7 bases line up with TRBD1. The CDR3 loop spans 16 amino acids. The ends lost 2 bases at V and 0 bases at J; junction bases unmatched: 4. In DNA, the CDR3 is TGTGCCAGCAGTTTATCGGGACAGTTAGCCAAAAACATTCAGTACTTC. This codes for CASSLSGQLAKNIQYF.